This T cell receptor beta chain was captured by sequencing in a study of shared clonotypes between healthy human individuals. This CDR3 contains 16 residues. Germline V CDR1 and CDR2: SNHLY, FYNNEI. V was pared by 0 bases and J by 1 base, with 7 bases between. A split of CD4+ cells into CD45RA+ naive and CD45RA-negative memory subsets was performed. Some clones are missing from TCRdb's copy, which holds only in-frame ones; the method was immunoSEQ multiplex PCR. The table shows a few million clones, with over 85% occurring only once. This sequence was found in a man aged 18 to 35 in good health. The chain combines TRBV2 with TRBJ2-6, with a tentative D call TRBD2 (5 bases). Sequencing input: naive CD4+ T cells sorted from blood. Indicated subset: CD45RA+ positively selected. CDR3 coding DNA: TGTGCCAGCAGTGAAGCGCGGGTATCTGGGGCCAACGTCCTGACTTTC. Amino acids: CASSEARVSGANVLTF.